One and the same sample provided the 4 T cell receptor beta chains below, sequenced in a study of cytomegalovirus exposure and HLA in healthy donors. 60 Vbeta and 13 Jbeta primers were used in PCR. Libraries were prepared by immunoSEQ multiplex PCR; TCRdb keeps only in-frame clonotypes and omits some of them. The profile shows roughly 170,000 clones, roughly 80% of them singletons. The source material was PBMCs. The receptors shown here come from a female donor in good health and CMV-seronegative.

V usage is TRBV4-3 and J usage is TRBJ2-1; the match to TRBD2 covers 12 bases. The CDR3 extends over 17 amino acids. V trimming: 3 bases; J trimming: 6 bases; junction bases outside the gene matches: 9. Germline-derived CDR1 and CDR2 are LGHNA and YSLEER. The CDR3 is CASSQGTSGLAPNEQFF. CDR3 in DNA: TGCGCCAGCAGCCAGGGGACTAGCGGGCTGGCGCCCAATGAGCAGTTCTTC.

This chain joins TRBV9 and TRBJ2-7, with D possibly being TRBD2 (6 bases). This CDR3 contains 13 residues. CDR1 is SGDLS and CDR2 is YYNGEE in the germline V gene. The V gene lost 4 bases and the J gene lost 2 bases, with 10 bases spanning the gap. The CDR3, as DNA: TGTGCCAGCAGCCGTGGGGGGACCTACGAGCAGTACTTC. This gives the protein CASSRGGTYEQYF.

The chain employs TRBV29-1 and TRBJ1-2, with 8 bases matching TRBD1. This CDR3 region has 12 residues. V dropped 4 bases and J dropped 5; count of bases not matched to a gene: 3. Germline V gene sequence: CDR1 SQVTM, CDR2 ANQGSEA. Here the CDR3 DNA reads TGCAGCGTTGGGACAGGGAGGTATGGCTACACCTTC. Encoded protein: CSVGTGRYGYTF.

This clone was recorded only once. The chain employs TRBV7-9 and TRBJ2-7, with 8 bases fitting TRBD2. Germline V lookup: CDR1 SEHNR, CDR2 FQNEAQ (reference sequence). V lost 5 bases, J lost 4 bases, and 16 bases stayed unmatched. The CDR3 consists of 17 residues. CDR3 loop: CASSHTMAGGSMYEQYF. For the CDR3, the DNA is TGTGCCAGCAGCCACACAATGGCGGGGGGCAGTATGTACGAGCAGTACTTC.